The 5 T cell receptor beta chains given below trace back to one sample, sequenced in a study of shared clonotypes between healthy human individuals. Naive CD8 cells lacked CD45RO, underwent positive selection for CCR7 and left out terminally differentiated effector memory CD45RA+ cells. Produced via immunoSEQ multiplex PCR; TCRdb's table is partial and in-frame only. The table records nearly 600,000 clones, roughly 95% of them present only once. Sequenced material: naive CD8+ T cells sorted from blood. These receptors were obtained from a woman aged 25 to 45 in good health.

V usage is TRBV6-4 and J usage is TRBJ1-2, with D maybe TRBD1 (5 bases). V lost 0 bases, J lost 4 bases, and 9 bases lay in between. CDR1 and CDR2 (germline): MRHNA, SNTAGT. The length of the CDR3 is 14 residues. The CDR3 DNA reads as TGTGCCAGCAGTGACTCCGGGGGGGGCTATGGCTACACCTTC. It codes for CASSDSGGGYGYTF.

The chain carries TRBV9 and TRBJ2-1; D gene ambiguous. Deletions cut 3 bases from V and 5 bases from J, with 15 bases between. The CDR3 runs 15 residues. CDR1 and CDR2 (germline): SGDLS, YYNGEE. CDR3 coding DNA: TGTGCCAGCAGCGAGGGCAACGGAGCAGACAATGAGCAGTTCTTC. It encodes CASSEGNGADNEQFF.

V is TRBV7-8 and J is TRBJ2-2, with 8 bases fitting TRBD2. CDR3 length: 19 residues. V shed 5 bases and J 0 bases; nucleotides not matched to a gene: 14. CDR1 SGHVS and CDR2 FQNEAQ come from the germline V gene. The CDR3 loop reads CASSQDRPGLETNTGELFF. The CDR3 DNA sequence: TGTGCCAGCAGCCAAGATAGGCCGGGACTAGAGACGAACACCGGGGAGCTGTTTTTT.

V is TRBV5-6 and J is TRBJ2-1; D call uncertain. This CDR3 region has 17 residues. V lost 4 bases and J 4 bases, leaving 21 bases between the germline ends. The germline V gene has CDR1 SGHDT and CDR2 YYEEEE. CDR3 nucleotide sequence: TGTGCCAGCAGCGATAATGACCAGGCCGTCCCATACAATGAGCAGTTCTTC. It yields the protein CASSDNDQAVPYNEQFF. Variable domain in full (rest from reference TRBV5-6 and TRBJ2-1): DAGVTQSPTHLIKTRGQQVTLRCSPKSGHDTVSWYQQALGQGPQFIFQYYEEEERQRGNFPDRFSGHQFPNYSSELNVNALLLGDSALYLCASSDNDQAVPYNEQFFGPGTRLTVL.

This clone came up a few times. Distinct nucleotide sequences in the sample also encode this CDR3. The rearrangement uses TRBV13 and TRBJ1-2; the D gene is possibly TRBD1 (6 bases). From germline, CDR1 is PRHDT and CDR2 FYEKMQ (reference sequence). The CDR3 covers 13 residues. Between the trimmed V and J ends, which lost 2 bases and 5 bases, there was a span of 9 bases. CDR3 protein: CASSLRGSYGYTF. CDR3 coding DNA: TGTGCCAGCAGCTTAAGGGGGTCATATGGCTACACCTTC.